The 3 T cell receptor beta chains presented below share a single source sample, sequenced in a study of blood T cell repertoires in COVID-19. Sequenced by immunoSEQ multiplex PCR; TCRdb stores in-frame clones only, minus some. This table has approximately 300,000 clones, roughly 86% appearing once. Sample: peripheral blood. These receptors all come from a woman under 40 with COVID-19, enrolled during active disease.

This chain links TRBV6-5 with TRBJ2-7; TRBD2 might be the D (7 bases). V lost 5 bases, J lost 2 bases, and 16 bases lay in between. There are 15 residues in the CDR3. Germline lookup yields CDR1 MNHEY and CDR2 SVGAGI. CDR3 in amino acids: CASSRGGVLTYEQYF. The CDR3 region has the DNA TGTGCCAGCAGTCGAGGGGGGGTCCTAACCTACGAGCAGTACTTC.

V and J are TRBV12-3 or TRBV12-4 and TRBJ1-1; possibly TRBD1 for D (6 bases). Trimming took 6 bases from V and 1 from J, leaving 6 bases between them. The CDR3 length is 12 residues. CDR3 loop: CASRQGNTEAFF. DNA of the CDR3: TGTGCCAGCAGACAGGGGAACACTGAAGCTTTCTTT.

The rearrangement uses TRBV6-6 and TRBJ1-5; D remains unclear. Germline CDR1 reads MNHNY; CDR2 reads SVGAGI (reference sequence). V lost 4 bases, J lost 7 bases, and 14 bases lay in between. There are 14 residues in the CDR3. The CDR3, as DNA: TGTGCCAGCAGTTTGACTCGGTCGGGGCAGCCCCAGCATTTT. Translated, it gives CASSLTRSGQPQHF.